This T cell receptor beta chain was documented in a study of shared clonotypes between healthy human individuals. The V and J ends lost 3 bases and 2 bases respectively, with 2 bases between them. Germline loops: CDR1 ENHRY, CDR2 SYGVKD. The CDR3 covers 11 residues. Produced via immunoSEQ multiplex PCR; TCRdb's table is partial and in-frame only. The sample includes about 490,000 clones, 75% to 85% of them seen just once. The chain joins TRBV10-3 to TRBJ2-7; D gene ambiguous. The sequencing input was PBMCs. The clonotype comes from a woman aged 40-49 years in good health. Some clones in this sample may be carry-over from other donors' samples. The DNA for the CDR3 is TGTGCCATCAGTGATCCCTACGAGCAGTACTTC. Residues: CAISDPYEQYF.